This T cell receptor beta chain was documented in a study of cytomegalovirus exposure and HLA in healthy donors. Broader study findings: A few of the chains that were CMV-associated were confirmed in vitro to be specific for CMV antigens. Exclusion applied to some V segments, including TRBV6-2 and TRBV6-3, as they were indistinguishable. Per a prior analysis, the majority of TCR beta V segments were productive roughly 90% or roughly 30% of the time. Overall, around 160 TCR beta chains were annotated as cytomegalovirus-associated.

The PCR employed 60 Vbeta primers together with 13 Jbeta primers. This table comes from immunoSEQ multiplex PCR, and its TCRdb copy is limited to in-frame clones, with some not included. The data show about 190,000 clones, 60% to 80% seen once. The germline gives CDR1 SGHTA, CDR2 FQGNSA. This CDR3 region has 15 residues. Trimming took 2 bases from V and 0 from J, leaving 9 bases between them. Comment on this clone: Its antigen is currently unknown.

The chain has TRBV7-2 and TRBJ2-3; D is undetermined. Sample: PBMCs. The sequence derives from a woman in her 30s in good health and CMV-seropositive. This CDR3 is CASSLRFGSTDTQYF. CDR3 in DNA: TGTGCCAGCAGCTTAAGGTTCGGGAGCACAGATACGCAGTATTTT.